These T cell receptor beta chains were read from a single sample in a study of T cells in Graves' hyperthyroidism and ophthalmopathy. TCRdb fed the multiplex PCR reads into MiXCR, producing one record per CDR3 protein. This table holds about 570,000 distinct CDR3 sequences, about half found once. Sequencing was performed on peripheral blood or thyroid tissue (not recorded which). All receptors come from an adult woman with Graves' disease, either hyperthyroidism or ophthalmopathy (not recorded which). Each CDR3 is given with its conserved first and last residue. D genes are given only for firm matches. Rows give clone size only sometimes, using once, few, many, or a class for an expanded clone.

TGTGCCAGCAGCTTAATGCCCAGCGAGCAGTACTTC,CASSLMPSEQYF,-,-,TRBJ2-7,TRBV7-8
TGTGCCAGCAGCGCCGGACTAGCGGGAGGCCCTCGAGAGACCCAGTACTTC,CASSAGLAGGPRETQYF,TRBD2,many,TRBJ2-5,TRBV5-8
TGTGCCAGCAGTTTACGGGTAGCGGGGGTGGCCTACGAGCAGTACTTC,CASSLRVAGVAYEQYF,TRBD2,-,TRBJ2-7,TRBV27
TGTGCCAGTAGTGGAAACGGATGGACTGAAGCTTTCTTT,CASSGNGWTEAFF,-,-,TRBJ1-1,TRBV19
TGCGCCAGCAGCTTAGATCCCGAAGATCGGCCCCAGCATTTT,CASSLDPEDRPQHF,-,-,TRBJ1-5,TRBV11-2
TGTGCCAGCAGTGATGTCAGGGTAGGAGAGACCCAGTACTTC,CASSDVRVGETQYF,-,many,TRBJ2-5,TRBV25-1
TGCGCCAGCAGCCTAACACAGGGGACTGGAAACACCATATATTTT,CASSLTQGTGNTIYF,TRBD1,many,TRBJ1-3,TRBV4-1
TGTGCCAGCAGCTTAGCGGGGATCTCAGGGGAAAAACTGTTTTTT,CASSLAGISGEKLFF,-,-,TRBJ1-4,TRBV11-2
TGCGCCAGCAGCCAAGATCCTCGGACCCTGAACACTGAAGCTTTCTTT,CASSQDPRTLNTEAFF,-,-,TRBJ1-1,TRBV4-1
TGTGCCAGTAGTGGGACTAGCGGGAATTTCTACGAGCAGTACTTC,CASSGTSGNFYEQYF,TRBD2,-,TRBJ2-7,TRBV19
TGTGCCAGTAGTGCCCAGGGTTCTGCTAGCTATGGCTACACCTTC,CASSAQGSASYGYTF,-,few,TRBJ1-2,TRBV19
TGTGCCAGCAGCTTGGACAGCGGGAGAAACACCGGGGAGCTGTTTTTT,CASSLDSGRNTGELFF,TRBD2,many,TRBJ2-2,TRBV5-8
TGTGCCAGCAGTCTTCAGTTAGGTTCACCCCTCCACTTT,CASSLQLGSPLHF,-,many,TRBJ1-6,TRBV25-1
TGTGCCAGCAGTGAATTAGGGGCAGGACCTCCTGAAGCTTTCTTT,CASSELGAGPPEAFF,-,many,TRBJ1-1,TRBV6-1
TGTGCCAGCAGCTTAGGAGGTAACGGAGAAAAACTGTTTTTT,CASSLGGNGEKLFF,-,-,TRBJ1-4,TRBV7-2
TGTGCCAGCACCAGAGGGGCGGGGGGGAAGGAGACCCAGTACTTC,CASTRGAGGKETQYF,TRBD2,few,TRBJ2-5,TRBV28
TGTGCCATCAGTGAGAGGGGAGGCAGCACTAATGGCTACACCTTC,CAISERGGSTNGYTF,-,-,TRBJ1-2,TRBV10-3
TGTGCCAGCAGCCGTAATAGAGGGAACATTCAGTACTTC,CASSRNRGNIQYF,-,-,TRBJ2-4,TRBV14
TGCAGCGTGAATAGCGGGAGGAGGGCCGGGGAGCTGTTTTTT,CSVNSGRRAGELFF,TRBD2,many,TRBJ2-2,TRBV29-1
TGTGCCACCAGCAACCCTAGCGGGAGTGGGGAGACCCAGTACTTC,CATSNPSGSGETQYF,TRBD2,-,TRBJ2-5,TRBV24-1
TGTGCCAGCAGCTTAGGAACAGGGTTGTGGGAGCAGTACTTC,CASSLGTGLWEQYF,-,many,TRBJ2-7,TRBV7-9
TGTGCCAGCTGCTTCCCGGGACTAAAGAATGGCTACACCTTC,CASCFPGLKNGYTF,-,few,TRBJ1-2,TRBV28
TGCAGTGCTAGAGGAACGCTAGCGGGGGGCGGGGAGCTGTTTTTT,CSARGTLAGGGELFF,TRBD2,once,TRBJ2-2,TRBV20-1
TGTGCCAGCAGCGCCTCGGACCGGGACGGGACCTATGGCTACACCTTC,CASSASDRDGTYGYTF,-,many,TRBJ1-2,TRBV9
TGTGCCAGCAGTGACAGGGGGCTGTCCTACGAGCAGTACTTC,CASSDRGLSYEQYF,TRBD1,-,TRBJ2-7,TRBV2
TGTGCCAGCAGCTACACTACTCCGGGACAGGGGGCATATCCTTTTGAAAAACTGTTTTTT,CASSYTTPGQGAYPFEKLFF,TRBD1,-,TRBJ1-4,TRBV2
TGTGCCAGCAGCCCCTGGAGAGACAATCAGCCCCAGCATTTT,CASSPWRDNQPQHF,-,-,TRBJ1-5,TRBV7-2
TGTGCCAGCAGCTGGTCTCCAGGGAGGGAGCAGTACTTC,CASSWSPGREQYF,-,many,TRBJ2-7,TRBV5-5
TGCAGTGCTGTAAGCGGGCTGAACACCGGGGAGCTGTTTTTT,CSAVSGLNTGELFF,-,many,TRBJ2-2,TRBV20-1
TGTGCCAGCAGAGACGTACTTCAAGGCTATGGCTACACCTTC,CASRDVLQGYGYTF,-,many,TRBJ1-2,TRBV6-2/TRBV6-3
TGTGCCAGCAGGCCGACAGGGATGGAGGGCTACACCTTC,CASRPTGMEGYTF,TRBD1,-,TRBJ1-2,TRBV12-3/TRBV12-4
TGTGCCAGCAGCGTAGCTGCCGGGGCCCGCTTCTACGAGCAGTACTTC,CASSVAAGARFYEQYF,-,many,TRBJ2-7,TRBV9
TGTGCCAGCAGCGTTCACAGGGGGCGCCCTATGAGGGCCAACGTCCTGACTTTC,CASSVHRGRPMRANVLTF,TRBD1,many,TRBJ2-6,TRBV7-2
TGTGCCAGCAGCCGCACCTCCTCGACACCCGGGGGGAGAGGCTACACCTTC,CASSRTSSTPGGRGYTF,-,few,TRBJ1-2,TRBV28
TGTGCCAGCAGCCAGACGGGCGGGACAGATAATTCACCCCTCCACTTT,CASSQTGGTDNSPLHF,TRBD1,many,TRBJ1-6,TRBV9
TGCAGTGCCCTAAAGGGACAGCTCTACGAGCAGTACTTC,CSALKGQLYEQYF,TRBD1,few,TRBJ2-7,TRBV20-1
TGTGCCAGCAGTGATCGAGAATACGAGCAGTACTTC,CASSDREYEQYF,-,-,TRBJ2-7,TRBV6-4
TGTGCCAGCAGCCAAGGGGGACAGGGAGAGAACACTGAAGCTTTCTTT,CASSQGGQGENTEAFF,TRBD1,few,TRBJ1-1,TRBV14
TGTGCCAGTCCCGACAGACAGGGGAACACCATATATTTT,CASPDRQGNTIYF,TRBD1,-,TRBJ1-3,TRBV12-3/TRBV12-4
TGTGCCAGCAGCTGGGGGACAGACACAGATACGCAGTATTTT,CASSWGTDTDTQYF,TRBD1,-,TRBJ2-3,TRBV5-5
TGTGCCAGCAGCGCGGGACAGGAGAATTACGAGCAGTACTTC,CASSAGQENYEQYF,TRBD1,once,TRBJ2-7,TRBV7-8
TGTGCCAGCAGCTTAGCACTAGCGGGGGCAATCCCCTACGAGCAGTACTTC,CASSLALAGAIPYEQYF,TRBD2,many,TRBJ2-7,TRBV11-2
TGTGCCAGCAGCTTGGGGGGGGCCGCCGTGGAGCTGTTTTTT,CASSLGGAAVELFF,-,-,TRBJ2-2,TRBV7-2
TGTGCCAGCAGACCGAGGGACGGGGAAAAACTGTTTTTT,CASRPRDGEKLFF,-,few,TRBJ1-4,TRBV28
TGTGCCAGCAGTGCTGGAGTGGGCTTTGGTAACTATGGCTACACCTTC,CASSAGVGFGNYGYTF,-,few,TRBJ1-2,TRBV25-1
TGTGCCAGCAGCACCGAGACAGGGCGGGCTTTCTTT,CASSTETGRAFF,TRBD1,many,TRBJ1-1,TRBV7-2
TGCGCCAGCAGCTTAGATCCCGGAAGACTAGAGACCCAGTACTTC,CASSLDPGRLETQYF,-,many,TRBJ2-5,TRBV5-1
TGCAGTGCTATCAATCCCCAGGGGAACTATGGCTACACCTTC,CSAINPQGNYGYTF,-,many,TRBJ1-2,TRBV20-1
TGTGCCAGCAGTTACTTACGTTCAGCTTCACCCCTCCACTTT,CASSYLRSASPLHF,-,-,TRBJ1-6,TRBV6-6
TGTGCCATTTACAGGGATTCCGTGTCCCAGCATTTT,CAIYRDSVSQHF,-,many,TRBJ1-5,TRBV25-1
TGTGCCAGCAGGTCTGGGACAGTTTACGAGCAGTACTTC,CASRSGTVYEQYF,TRBD1,-,TRBJ2-7,TRBV7-8
TGCGCCAGCAGTAGCTACGGGACAGGGCCCTCCTACGAGCAGTACTTC,CASSSYGTGPSYEQYF,TRBD1,once,TRBJ2-7,TRBV10-1
TGTGCCAGCAGACTCCGGGACAGGGAATACTTC,CASRLRDREYF,TRBD1,many,TRBJ2-5,TRBV12-3/TRBV12-4